Listed below are T cell receptor beta chains from one sample, sequenced in a study of technical replicates of blood from several donors. Method: immunoSEQ multiplex PCR; TCRdb's copy keeps in-frame clones and lacks some. Of tens of thousands of clones listed, around 92% are singletons. The source material was PBMCs. These receptors were collected from a human donor in good health. Some clones in this sample may be carry-over from other donors' samples. The CDR3 runs from the conserved cysteine through the conserved F or W. A D gene is named only where the DNA matches it firmly. A clone size is listed for some rows: how often the clone was seen (once, few, many), or a class if it is expanded.

clone_size | j_call | v_call | d_call | cdr3_aa | cdr3_nt
NA | TRBJ1-6 | TRBV6-5 | TRBD1 | CASSYSGTGVSPLHF | TGTGCCAGCAGTTACTCAGGGACAGGGGTTTCACCCCTCCACTTT
NA | TRBJ2-4 | TRBV4-1 | NA | CASSQVGRGSKNIQYF | TGCGCCAGCAGCCAAGTAGGCAGGGGTTCCAAAAACATTCAGTACTTC
NA | TRBJ2-3 | TRBV5-4 | NA | CASSLAQDNTDTQYF | TGTGCCAGCAGCTTGGCCCAGGACAACACAGATACGCAGTATTTT
NA | TRBJ2-5 | TRBV2 | TRBD1 | CASTRDRGRQDQETQYF | TGTGCCAGCACCCGGGACAGGGGGCGGCAGGACCAAGAGACCCAGTACTTC
NA | TRBJ1-5 | TRBV30 | TRBD1 | CAWSPGQGFWQPQHF | TGTGCCTGGAGCCCGGGACAGGGGTTTTGGCAGCCCCAGCATTTT
NA | TRBJ2-7 | TRBV5-4 | NA | CASSLLQGSEQYF | TGTGCCAGCAGCTTGTTACAGGGCTCCGAGCAGTACTTC
NA | TRBJ2-5 | TRBV11-2 | TRBD2 | CASSLDVAGRQYF | TGTGCCAGCAGCTTAGATGTAGCGGGGCGACAGTACTTC
NA | TRBJ2-7 | TRBV27 | NA | CASATASYEQYF | TGTGCCAGCGCTACTGCCTCCTACGAGCAGTACTTC
NA | TRBJ2-3 | TRBV7-6 | NA | CASSPQHLDTQYF | TGTGCCAGCAGCCCACAGCATTTGGATACGCAGTATTTT
few | TRBJ2-7 | TRBV4-3 | NA | CASSQGGGQADEQYF | TGCGCCAGCAGCCAAGGGGGGGGACAGGCTGACGAGCAGTACTTC
NA | TRBJ1-1 | TRBV30 | NA | CAWTVTYTEAFF | TGTGCCTGGACAGTGACTTACACTGAAGCTTTCTTT
NA | TRBJ2-5 | TRBV11-2 | TRBD2 | CASSPRASGRVQETQYF | TGTGCCAGCAGCCCCCGGGCTAGCGGGAGGGTTCAAGAGACCCAGTACTTC
NA | TRBJ2-5 | TRBV27 | TRBD2 | CASSSAGGPQETQYF | TGTGCCAGCAGTTCAGCGGGAGGCCCCCAAGAGACCCAGTACTTC
NA | TRBJ2-7 | TRBV21-1 | NA | CASRSKGDRSSYEQYF | TGTGCCAGCAGATCTAAAGGGGATAGGAGCTCCTACGAGCAGTACTTC
NA | TRBJ2-5 | TRBV30 | NA | CAWNRVRETQYF | TGTGCCTGGAACAGGGTTAGGGAGACCCAGTACTTC
NA | TRBJ2-1 | TRBV7-9 | NA | CASSVGPADHNEQFF | TGTGCCAGCAGCGTCGGCCCAGCGGACCACAATGAGCAGTTCTTC
NA | TRBJ1-2 | TRBV29-1 | NA | CSAYTGTNYGYTF | TGCAGCGCCTACACAGGAACCAACTATGGCTACACCTTC
large | TRBJ2-1 | TRBV6-5 | TRBD2 | CASSPTGTSRNEQFF | TGTGCCAGCAGCCCGACCGGGACTAGCCGCAATGAGCAGTTCTTC
NA | TRBJ1-1 | TRBV5-6 | NA | CASSSGVNTEAFF | TGTGCCAGCAGCTCAGGGGTTAACACTGAAGCTTTCTTT
NA | TRBJ2-7 | TRBV11-2 | NA | CASSHLNYEQYF | TGTGCCAGCAGCCACCTAAACTACGAGCAGTACTTC
NA | TRBJ2-7 | TRBV25-1 | NA | CAAERGRDEQYF | TGTGCCGCGGAAAGGGGTCGGGACGAGCAGTACTTC
NA | TRBJ2-3 | TRBV5-6 | TRBD1 | CASSTPGTGSSTDTQYF | TGTGCCAGCAGCACCCCCGGGACAGGGTCTAGCACAGATACGCAGTATTTT
NA | TRBJ1-2 | TRBV30 | NA | CAWSGEYGYTF | TGTGCCTGGAGCGGGGAATATGGCTACACCTTC
NA | TRBJ2-5 | TRBV5-5 | TRBD1 | CASSSGRTGRKLETQYF | TGTGCCAGCAGCTCCGGCCGGACAGGGAGGAAGTTAGAGACCCAGTACTTC
NA | TRBJ2-1 | TRBV6-6 | TRBD1 | CASSSLDRGSYNEQFF | TGTGCCAGCAGTTCACTCGACAGGGGCTCCTACAATGAGCAGTTCTTC
NA | TRBJ1-5 | TRBV19 | NA | CASSIFPPGNQPQHF | TGTGCCAGTAGTATATTCCCTCCGGGCAATCAGCCCCAGCATTTT
NA | TRBJ2-1 | TRBV28 | TRBD2 | CASSPPTSSGNEQFF | TGTGCCAGCAGTCCCCCCACGTCTAGCGGAAATGAGCAGTTCTTC
few | TRBJ1-6 | TRBV11-2 | NA | CASSANPGKNSPLHF | TGTGCCAGCAGCGCGAACCCGGGGAAAAATTCACCCCTCCACTTT
NA | TRBJ1-2 | TRBV18 | NA | CASSLGRGNYGYTF | TGTGCCAGCTCACTGGGCAGGGGCAACTATGGCTACACCTTC
NA | TRBJ2-7 | TRBV21-1 | NA | CASSKSEGGSRYEQYF | TGTGCCAGCAGCAAATCGGAAGGCGGGAGTAGATACGAGCAGTACTTC
few | TRBJ1-6 | TRBV7-8 | TRBD1 | CASSLDWTGGRSPLHF | TGTGCCAGCAGCTTAGACTGGACAGGGGGCCGTTCACCCCTCCACTTT
NA | TRBJ2-1 | TRBV27 | TRBD2 | CASSWMVAGGPGNEQFF | TGTGCCAGCAGTTGGATGGTGGCGGGAGGGCCAGGCAATGAGCAGTTCTTC
NA | TRBJ1-2 | TRBV29-1 | TRBD1 | CSVERDRALHGYTF | TGCAGCGTTGAACGAGACAGGGCCCTCCATGGCTACACCTTC